These 3 T cell receptor beta chains were sequenced from one sample in a study of somatic mutations in cytotoxic T cells in rheumatoid arthritis. The assay was immunoSEQ multiplex PCR, and TCRdb's table has in-frame clones only and misses some. The table records about 19,000 clones, approximately 82% of them present only once. Material for sequencing was CD8+ T cells sorted from blood. The receptors were gathered from an adult with rheumatoid arthritis.

The chain has TRBV11-2 and TRBJ1-1; 9 bases agree with TRBD1. Germline trimming cut 5 bases from V and 5 bases from J; bases unmatched to any gene: 6. This CDR3 has 14 residues. In germline, CDR1 is SGHAT, CDR2 FQNNGV. CDR3 bases: TGTGCCAGCAGCCAACAGGGGGCAAGGACTGAAGCTTTCTTT. It yields the protein CASSQQGARTEAFF. The full variable domain, its missing parts supplied by reference TRBV11-2 and TRBJ1-1, is EAGVAQSPRYKIIEKRQSVAFWCNPISGHATLYWYQQILGQGPKLLIQFQNNGVVDDSQLPKDRFSAERLKGVDSTLKIQPAKLEDSAVYLCASSQQGARTEAFFGQGTRLTVV.

The rearrangement joins TRBV5-6 to TRBJ1-1, with TRBD1 as a possible D gene (5 bases). This CDR3 region has 12 residues. V was clipped by 3 bases and J by 10 bases, with 13 bases between them. The germline V gene encodes CDR1 SGHDT and CDR2 YYEEEE. As DNA, the CDR3 is TGTGCCAGCAGCTGGGGGGGACTAGGAGCTTTCTTT. Translated, it gives CASSWGGLGAFF.

The CDR3 spells CASIGETGELFF. The CDR3 DNA follows: TGTGCCAGTATTGGGGAAACCGGGGAGCTGTTTTTT. The chain carries TRBV19 and TRBJ2-2, with unresolved D. V was pared by 7 bases and J by 5 bases, with 8 bases between. The CDR3 totals 12 residues. The germline V gene encodes CDR1 LNHDA and CDR2 SQIVND (reference sequence).